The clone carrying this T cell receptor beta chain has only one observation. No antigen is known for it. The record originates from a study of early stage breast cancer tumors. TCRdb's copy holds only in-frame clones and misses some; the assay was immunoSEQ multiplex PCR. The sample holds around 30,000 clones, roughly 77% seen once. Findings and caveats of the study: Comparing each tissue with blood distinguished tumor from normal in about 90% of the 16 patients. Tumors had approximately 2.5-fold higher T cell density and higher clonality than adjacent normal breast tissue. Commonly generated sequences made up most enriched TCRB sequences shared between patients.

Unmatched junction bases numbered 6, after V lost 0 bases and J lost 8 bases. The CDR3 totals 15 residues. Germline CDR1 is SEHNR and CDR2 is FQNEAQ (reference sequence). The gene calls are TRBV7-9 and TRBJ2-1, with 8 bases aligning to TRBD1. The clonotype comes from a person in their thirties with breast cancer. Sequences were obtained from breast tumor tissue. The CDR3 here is CASSLATGVIDEQFF. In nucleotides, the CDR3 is TGTGCCAGCAGCTTAGCGACAGGGGTTATAGATGAGCAGTTCTTC.